These 17 T cell receptor beta chains share one sample of origin, sequenced in a study of regulatory T cells in long-lasting Graves disease (dated by TCRdb to the early 2020s). The library came from multiplex PCR. The data were produced on an Illumina HiSeq 4000. To build TCR beta libraries, CDR3 regions were amplified by Arm-PCR using iRepertoire HTBI primers. TCRdb passed the public sequencing reads through fastp at Q25 and MiXCR, retaining productive beta sequences. Each CDR3 protein appears once, grouped with its most common genes and DNA. The sample contains 400,000 to 500,000 distinct CDR3 sequences, 14% to 15% of them found a single time. Around 15% of the sample is held by the ten biggest clonotypes. The label giving this sample's time point can be read as: newly diagnosed GD, antithyroid drugs for less than 3 months. For both TCR sequencing and RNA sequencing, RNA was extracted from PBMCs using TRIzol.

Separately, the same data were catalogued under a study of T cells in Graves' hyperthyroidism and ophthalmopathy.

Here the sequenced sample was peripheral blood mononuclear cells (PBMCs), taken at new diagnosis, from a patient treated with antithyroid drugs. The receptors derive from a woman aged 30 to 39 with Graves disease. Donor details come from another sample of the same person, matched by shared clones.

Turning to this clonotype: A far larger clone is off by one base, so a read error is likely. J is TRBJ2-7 and V is TRBV2; 8 nucleotides line up with TRBD2. Trimming at V came to 6 bases and at J to 7 bases, leaving 14 bases not matched to a gene. The CDR3 length is 15 residues. Per the germline V gene, CDR1 is SNHLY and CDR2 is FYNNEI. CDR3 nucleotides: TGTGCCAGCAGACGAGAAAGCGGGAGTGTCAATGAGCAGTACTTC. Translating it yields CASRRESGSVNEQYF.

This clonotype appeared many times. The chain employs TRBV7-3 and TRBJ2-5; the D gene is possibly TRBD2 (7 bases). Germline lookup yields CDR1 SGHTA and CDR2 FQGTGA. Trimming took 4 bases from V and 1 from J, leaving 22 bases between them. The CDR3 runs 18 residues. As DNA, the CDR3 is TGTGCCAGCAGCTCATCAAGGACTAGGGAAGGGGGCCAAGAGACCCAGTACTTC. Protein product: CASSSSRTREGGQETQYF.

This clonotype was counted ten times or more. This chain links TRBV11-2 with TRBJ2-5; 11 positions match TRBD2. The trim removed 4 bases at V and 0 bases at J, leaving 10 bases unmatched. The CDR3 loop spans 18 amino acids. Looked up from germline, CDR1 is SGHAT and CDR2 is FQNNGV. The CDR3 protein is CASSSRLAGTINQETQYF. The CDR3 DNA follows: TGTGCCAGCAGCTCTCGACTAGCGGGAACCATAAACCAAGAGACCCAGTACTTC.

The V call is TRBV12-3 or TRBV12-4, the J call TRBJ1-2; D might be TRBD1 (5 bases). V was pared by 5 bases and J by 6 bases, with 13 bases between. There are 13 residues in the CDR3. The CDR3 is CASSGAGRDGYTF. As DNA, the CDR3 is TGTGCCAGCAGTGGGGCGGGCAGGGATGGCTACACCTTC.

To note about this clonotype: One junction end does not reproduce the germline sequence, and a read error may be involved. This chain uses TRBV5-1 with TRBJ1-3; 7 positions agree with TRBD1. CDR1 and CDR2 from the germline V gene are SGHRS and YFSETQ. This CDR3 has 13 residues. Here the CDR3 DNA reads TGCGCCAGCCGGGACAGCTCTGGAAACACCACATATTTT. It translates to CASRDSSGNTTYF. Complete variable domain (other parts from reference TRBV5-1 and TRBJ1-3): KAGVTQTPRYLIKTRGQQVTLSCSPISGHRSVSWYQQTPGQGLQFLFEYFSETQRNKGNFPGRFSGRQFSNSRSEMNVSTLELGDSALYLCASRDSSGNTTYFGEGSWLTVV.

This clonotype has a handful of counts. The chain links TRBV25-1 to TRBJ2-1; perhaps TRBD1 as D (5 bases). Trimming took 6 bases from V and 4 from J, leaving 7 bases between them. The CDR3 runs 12 residues. Germline loops: CDR1 MGHDK, CDR2 SYGVNS. The CDR3 region is CASRDIYNEQFF. The CDR3 bases are TGTGCCAGCAGGGACATTTACAATGAGCAGTTCTTC. Full variable domain (remainder filled in from reference TRBV25-1 and TRBJ2-1): EADIYQTPRYLVIGTGKKITLECSQTMGHDKMYWYQQDPGMELHLIHYSYGVNSTEKGDLSSESTVSRIRTEHFPLTLESARPSHTSQYLCASRDIYNEQFFGPGTRLTVL.

The table lists this clonotype with a few counts. The chain links TRBV2 to TRBJ2-1; a weak D match, TRBD2 (6 bases). CDR1 SNHLY and CDR2 FYNNEI come from the germline V gene. The V and J ends lost 7 bases and 0 bases respectively, with 13 bases between them. This CDR3 contains 15 residues. CDR3 in amino acids: CASTTWGDSYNEQFF. CDR3 nucleotides: TGTGCCAGCACCACATGGGGGGACTCCTACAATGAGCAGTTCTTC.

This clonotype has ten or more counts. V is TRBV11-2 and J is TRBJ2-3, with 7 bases aligning to TRBD2. The V gene end was trimmed by 2 bases and the J gene end by 2 bases; junction bases not matched to a gene: 7. This CDR3 comprises 16 residues. The germline V gene encodes CDR1 SGHAT and CDR2 FQNNGV. The CDR3 spells CASSLQGDYLTDTQYF. The DNA for the CDR3 is TGTGCCAGCAGCTTACAAGGGGACTACCTCACAGATACGCAGTATTTT. The full variable domain, completed using reference TRBV11-2 and TRBJ2-3, is EAGVAQSPRYKIIEKRQSVAFWCNPISGHATLYWYQQILGQGPKLLIQFQNNGVVDDSQLPKDRFSAERLKGVDSTLKIQPAKLEDSAVYLCASSLQGDYLTDTQYFGPGTRLTVL.

This clonotype has only a few counts. The gene calls are TRBV30 and TRBJ2-3; D gene ambiguous. Germline V gene lookup returns CDR1 GTSNPN and CDR2 SVGIG (reference sequence). This CDR3 has 17 residues. The V end was cut by 4 bases, the J end by 6 bases, with 26 bases between. The CDR3 coding sequence is TGTGCCTGGATTCCTCTGGGCCTGGGCAGCGTCGCGGATACGCAGTATTTT. This encodes CAWIPLGLGSVADTQYF.

This clonotype was recorded a few times. The V call is TRBV7-9, the J call TRBJ1-4; D gene unclear. Trimming removed 1 base from V and 7 bases from J, with 10 bases in between. This CDR3 is built from 14 residues. Germline lookup yields CDR1 SEHNR and CDR2 FQNEAQ (reference sequence). CDR3 DNA: TGTGCCAGCAGCTTAGACCCAGTCGGTGAAAAACTGTTTTTT. Protein product: CASSLDPVGEKLFF.

This clonotype has a count of ten or more. The gene calls are TRBV5-1 and TRBJ2-5; tentatively, D is TRBD2 (5 bases). V was clipped by 4 bases and J by 5 bases, with 12 bases between them. The length of the CDR3 is 13 residues. Germline V gene sequence: CDR1 SGHRS, CDR2 YFSETQ. The CDR3: CASSPRGWETQYF. CDR3 DNA sequence: TGCGCCAGCAGCCCCCGGGGTTGGGAGACCCAGTACTTC.

This clonotype was recorded once. V usage is TRBV27 and J usage is TRBJ2-1; TRBD2 is a possible D gene (5 bases). This CDR3 has 14 amino acids. V was trimmed by 0 bases and J by 5 bases, leaving 8 bases between them. Germline loops: CDR1 MNHEY, CDR2 SMNVEV (reference sequence). CDR3 sequence reads: CASSLSGKNNEQFF. CDR3 DNA: TGTGCCAGCAGTTTATCCGGGAAGAACAATGAGCAGTTCTTC.

This clonotype was observed at least ten times. This chain joins TRBV6-1 and TRBJ2-6; tentative D call: TRBD2 (5 bases). The CDR3 sequence is 15 residues long. Trimming took 6 bases from V and 0 from J, leaving 9 bases between them. CDR1 and CDR2 (germline): MNHNS, SASEGT. CDR3 coding DNA: TGTGCCAGCAGGGCGGCGGGCTCTGGGGCCAACGTCCTGACTTTC. Protein: CASRAAGSGANVLTF.

This clonotype turned up a few times. This chain links TRBV4-2 with TRBJ1-2, with D possibly matching TRBD1 (6 bases). The CDR3 is 15 amino acids. Germline CDR1 reads LGHNA; CDR2 reads YNFKEQ. V dropped 1 base and J dropped 0 bases, with 9 bases sitting between them. CDR3 loop: CASSQVPGANYGYTF. The CDR3 DNA sequence: TGTGCCAGCAGCCAAGTTCCAGGGGCTAACTATGGCTACACCTTC.

Many counts were recorded for this clonotype. V usage is TRBV29-1 and J usage is TRBJ1-1, with D hard to call. The CDR3 covers 12 residues. From germline, CDR1 is SQVTM and CDR2 ANQGSEA. V was clipped by 7 bases and J by 5 bases, with 14 bases between them. CDR3 in DNA: TGCAGCGCCTCGGCGGTTTGGACTGAAGCTTTCTTT. It is translated as CSASAVWTEAFF.

This chain links TRBV7-9 with TRBJ1-6; D perhaps matches TRBD1 (5 bases). Deletions cut 4 bases from V and 5 bases from J, with 15 bases between. There are 16 residues in the CDR3. Germline V gives CDR1 SEHNR, CDR2 FQNEAQ (reference sequence). CDR3 sequence reads: CASSSTADINNSPLHF. The CDR3 bases are TGTGCCAGCAGCTCCACCGCGGACATCAATAATTCACCCCTCCACTTT.

This clonotype was detected a few times. The gene calls are TRBV4-1 and TRBJ2-3; the D gene could be TRBD1 or TRBD2 (5 bases each). CDR3 length: 16 residues. Germline V CDR1 and CDR2: MGHRA, YSYEKL. V shed 1 base and J shed 0 bases, with 11 bases lying between them. This chain's CDR3 is CASSQAGRLSTDTQYF. For the CDR3, the DNA is TGCGCCAGCAGCCAAGCGGGACGCCTTAGCACAGATACGCAGTATTTT.